This passage covers 27 T cell receptor beta chains from one sample sequenced in a study of cytomegalovirus exposure and HLA in healthy donors. The PCR ran on 60 Vbeta and 13 Jbeta primers. The table came from immunoSEQ multiplex PCR; TCRdb's copy has only in-frame clones and leaves some out. The sample carries around 120,000 clones, about 79% recorded once. Material for sequencing was PBMCs. The receptors were gathered from a man younger than 30 in good health and CMV-seronegative.

The chain employs TRBV4-3 and TRBJ2-3, with TRBD2 as a possible D gene (6 bases). CDR1 and CDR2 (germline): LGHNA, YSLEER. The CDR3 is 19 amino acids. V lost 0 bases, J lost 3 bases, and 22 bases lay in between. CDR3 sequence (DNA): TGCGCCAGCAGCCAAGAAACGGGGGTGGGGGTCCGTGGTACAGATACGCAGTATTTT. Translation: CASSQETGVGVRGTDTQYF.

This chain uses TRBV12-5 with TRBJ2-3; D might be TRBD2 (5 bases). The V end was cut by 1 base, the J end by 6 bases, with 11 bases between. Germline V lookup: CDR1 LGHNT, CDR2 FRNRAP. This CDR3 spans 14 amino acids. CDR3 region: CASGLGRLADTQYF. In DNA, the CDR3 is TGTGCTAGTGGTTTGGGACGTCTAGCTGATACGCAGTATTTT.

This chain joins TRBV28 and TRBJ2-7; 12 bases fit TRBD1. Germline loops: CDR1 MDHEN, CDR2 SYDVKM. The CDR3 runs to 16 residues. With V trimmed by 6 bases and J by 7 bases, 13 bases remained unmatched. The CDR3 spells CASSHRGTGGMGEQYF. CDR3 nucleotide sequence: TGTGCCAGCAGCCATCGGGGGACAGGGGGCATGGGGGAGCAGTACTTC.

This chain connects TRBV6-5 to TRBJ2-3, with 8 bases that match TRBD1. The ends lost 6 bases at V and 1 base at J; junction bases unmatched: 3. CDR1 and CDR2 from the germline V gene are MNHEY and SVGAGI. The CDR3 is 14 residues long. CDR3 in amino acids: CASSLTGGTDTQYF. CDR3 DNA: TGTGCCAGCAGCCTGACAGGGGGCACAGATACGCAGTATTTT.

The rearrangement uses TRBV6-1 and TRBJ2-7, with 11 bases that match TRBD2. The CDR3 consists of 16 residues. Germline lookup yields CDR1 MNHNS and CDR2 SASEGT. Trimming removed 2 bases from V and 0 bases from J; junction bases left unmatched: 3. The CDR3 coding sequence is TGTGCCAGCAGTGAACTAGCGGGGGGCGCCTCCTACGAGCAGTACGTC. Protein product: CASSELAGGASYEQYV.

A remark on this clone: This specimen includes other DNA sequences encoding the same CDR3. This chain joins TRBV30 and TRBJ2-3, with a weak D call TRBD2 (5 bases). Trimming pared 3 bases from V and 6 bases from J, leaving 10 bases between. The CDR3 has 12 residues. Germline V gene data show CDR1 as GTSNPN and CDR2 as SVGIG (reference sequence). CDR3 nucleotides: TGTGCCTGGAGCCTTGGCGGGGATACGCAGTATTTT. It is translated as CAWSLGGDTQYF. The complete variable domain, with remaining parts taken from reference TRBV30 and TRBJ2-3, reads SQTIHQWPATLVQPVGSPLSLECTVEGTSNPNLYWYRQAAGRGLQLLFYSVGIGQISSEVPQNLSASRPQDRQFILSSKKLLLSDSGFYLCAWSLGGDTQYFGPGTRLTVL.

The chain links TRBV5-4 to TRBJ2-3, with 7 bases lining up with TRBD2. The CDR3 runs 14 residues. J was trimmed by 0 bases and V by 6 bases; bases with no gene match: 4. Germline CDR1 is SGHNT and CDR2 is YYREEE (reference sequence). The CDR3, as DNA: TGTGCCAGCATCGAGCGGGGTAGCACAGATACGCAGTATTTT. Protein product: CASIERGSTDTQYF. The entire variable domain, with the rest obtained from reference TRBV5-4 and TRBJ2-3, is as follows: ETGVTQSPTHLIKTRGQQVTLRCSSQSGHNTVSWYQQALGQGPQFIFQYYREEENGRGNFPPRFSGLQFPNYSSELNVNALELDDSALYLCASIERGSTDTQYFGPGTRLTVL.

The chain combines TRBV5-4 with TRBJ2-1, with 9 bases identical to TRBD2. The V segment lost 0 bases and the J segment 6 bases; nucleotides outside the gene matches: 4. The germline V gene encodes CDR1 SGHNT and CDR2 YYREEE (reference sequence). The CDR3 is 15 residues long. The CDR3 loop is CASSLALTSGNEQFF. The CDR3 nucleotides read TGTGCCAGCAGCTTGGCCCTGACTAGCGGCAATGAGCAGTTCTTC.

The chain employs TRBV7-2 and TRBJ2-1; TRBD2 agrees at 8 bases. In germline, CDR1 is SGHTA, CDR2 FQGNSA. There are 13 residues in the CDR3. Trimming took 3 bases from V and 6 from J; bases not matched to a gene: 1. The CDR3: CASSFLAGNEQFF. CDR3 nucleotides: TGTGCCAGCAGCTTTCTAGCGGGCAATGAGCAGTTCTTC.

Here the CDR3 DNA reads TGTGCCAGCAGCTTGGACTTAGATACGCAGTATTTT. It encodes CASSLDLDTQYF. This sequence joins TRBV5-4 and TRBJ2-3, with D unresolved. The V end lost 0 bases, the J end lost 5 bases, and 4 bases lay between the germline ends. The CDR3 has 12 residues. Germline CDR1 is SGHNT and CDR2 is YYREEE (reference sequence).

The chain recombines TRBV28 with TRBJ2-3; D may be TRBD2 (6 bases). The CDR3 totals 16 residues. CDR1 is MDHEN, CDR2 SYDVKM, per germline. The V and J ends lost 1 base and 0 bases respectively, with 11 bases between them. The CDR3 coding sequence is TGTGCCAGCAGTTTATTCGCGGGACCTAGCACAGATACGCAGTATTTT. Its translation: CASSLFAGPSTDTQYF.

The chain carries TRBV5-1 and TRBJ2-7; 9 bases are a match to TRBD1. The CDR3 has 15 amino acids. The junction had 4 bases not matched to a gene; V was cut back by 2 bases and J by 1 base. The germline CDR1 and CDR2 sequences are SGHRS and YFSETQ. The CDR3 bases are TGCGCCAGCAGCTTATCCGGGACAGGGTCCTACGAGCAGTACGTC. Translating it yields CASSLSGTGSYEQYV.

This clone was picked up one time. One end of the junction does not line up with germline, which may come from a read error. This rearrangement joins TRBV7-9 to TRBJ1-2; the D is unclear. The CDR3 contains 14 residues. Germline lookup yields CDR1 SEHNR and CDR2 FQNEAQ (reference sequence). The CDR3 loop reads CSSSFLSANYGYTF. For the CDR3, the DNA is TGTTCCAGCAGCTTCTTGAGCGCTAACTATGGCTACACCTTC.

This chain joins TRBV7-8 and TRBJ2-2; D ambiguous. The V end was cut by 4 bases, the J end by 4 bases, with 19 bases between. This CDR3 is 17 amino acids long. Per germline, CDR1 SGHVS and CDR2 FQNEAQ. Written as DNA, the CDR3 is TGTGCCAGCAGCTATTATCAACCCCGGTGGGCCACCGGGGAGCTGTTTTTT. Protein product: CASSYYQPRWATGELFF.

The chain recombines TRBV28 with TRBJ2-7, with D possibly TRBD1 on 7 matching bases. There are 15 residues in the CDR3. Trimming took 2 bases from V and 6 from J, leaving 17 bases between them. Per germline, CDR1 MDHEN and CDR2 SYDVKM. The CDR3 protein is CASSLRTGGEPEQYF. CDR3 DNA: TGTGCCAGCAGTTTACGGACAGGCGGGGAGCCCGAGCAGTACTTC.

This chain joins TRBV5-1 and TRBJ2-3; tentative D call: TRBD2 (5 bases). The length of the CDR3 is 16 residues. V lost 0 bases and J 2 bases, leaving 13 bases between the germline ends. Germline CDR1 and CDR2: SGHRS and YFSETQ. The CDR3 is CASSLVPGLNTDTQYF. DNA of the CDR3: TGCGCCAGCAGCTTGGTGCCGGGGTTGAACACAGATACGCAGTATTTT.

The chain couples TRBV29-1 to TRBJ2-5; no reliable D call. CDR3 size: 11 residues. Trimming shortened V by 7 bases and J by 11 bases, and 17 bases separated the two germline ends. Per the germline V gene, CDR1 is SQVTM and CDR2 is ANQGSEA. The CDR3 here is CSASIDCEQYF. The CDR3 coding sequence is TGCAGCGCATCGATTGACTGTGAGCAGTACTTC. The complete variable domain, with remaining parts taken from reference TRBV29-1 and TRBJ2-5, reads SAVISQKPSRDICQRGTSLTIQCQVDSQVTMMFWYRQQPGQSLTLIATANQGSEATYESGFVIDKFPISRPNLTFSTLTVSNMSPEDSSIYLCSASIDCEQYFGPGTRLLVL.

This chain links TRBV18 with TRBJ1-2; the match to TRBD1 covers 7 bases. The V gene end was trimmed by 4 bases and the J gene end by 5 bases; junction bases not matched to a gene: 4. Germline V gene lookup returns CDR1 KGHSH and CDR2 LQKENI. The CDR3 runs 13 residues. CDR3 DNA sequence: TGTGCCAGCTCACAAGACAGGGCTTATGGCTACACCTTC. Translated: CASSQDRAYGYTF.

V gene TRBV28 combines with J gene TRBJ2-7, with TRBD2 identical over 8 bases. V lost 7 bases and J lost 5; bases outside the gene matches: 13. Germline lookup yields CDR1 MDHEN and CDR2 SYDVKM. This CDR3 comprises 15 residues. CDR3 region: CASTQASGFVNEQYF. CDR3 in DNA: TGTGCCAGCACACAGGCTAGCGGGTTTGTCAACGAGCAGTACTTC.

This chain joins TRBV28 and TRBJ2-7, with TRBD1 matching over 7 bases. Germline V gene data show CDR1 as MDHEN and CDR2 as SYDVKM. The CDR3 consists of 19 residues. V shed 4 bases and J 3 bases; nucleotides not matched to a gene: 21. The CDR3: CASSSGRTGPPNNVYEQYF. The CDR3 DNA follows: TGTGCCAGCAGTTCTGGTCGGACAGGTCCGCCTAACAATGTCTACGAGCAGTACTTC.

J is TRBJ2-3 and V is TRBV28; 9 bases fit TRBD1. Germline V lookup: CDR1 MDHEN, CDR2 SYDVKM. The J segment lost 4 bases and the V segment lost 4 bases, leaving 9 bases of the junction unmatched. CDR3 length: 16 amino acids. CDR3 sequence (DNA): TGTGCCAGCAGTTCGTCGGGGACAGGGCGGTCAGATACGCAGTATTTT. The encoded protein is CASSSSGTGRSDTQYF.

The chain has TRBV7-2 and TRBJ2-3; weak D call: TRBD2 (6 bases). Germline V gives CDR1 SGHTA, CDR2 FQGNSA. Trimming stripped 3 bases from V and 8 bases from J, with 15 bases between. This CDR3 spans 14 amino acids. CDR3 loop: CASSFGLEGGTQYF. The CDR3 coding sequence is TGTGCCAGCAGCTTCGGACTCGAGGGAGGTACGCAGTATTTT.

CDR3 in amino acids: CASSVGDFNNEQFF. In DNA form, the CDR3 reads TGTGCCAGCAGCGTAGGGGACTTTAACAATGAGCAGTTCTTC. V usage is TRBV9 and J usage is TRBJ2-1; possibly TRBD2 for D (6 bases). The germline V gene encodes CDR1 SGDLS and CDR2 YYNGEE. V dropped 0 bases and J dropped 5 bases, with 9 bases sitting between them. The CDR3 runs to 14 residues.

This chain links TRBV28 with TRBJ2-5; a weak D match, TRBD1 (5 bases). From germline, CDR1 is MDHEN and CDR2 SYDVKM. The CDR3 runs 12 residues. V shed 8 bases and J shed 0 bases, with 7 bases lying between them. The CDR3 sequence is CASWGHQETQYF. DNA of the CDR3: TGTGCCAGCTGGGGCCACCAAGAGACCCAGTACTTC.

This clone was seen only a few times. The V gene is TRBV10-3, the J gene TRBJ1-3; tentatively, D is TRBD1 (6 bases). V lost 0 bases, J lost 0 bases, and 9 bases lay in between. The V gene's germline CDR1 is ENHRY and CDR2 SYGVKD. The CDR3 runs 16 residues. The CDR3 DNA is TGTGCCATCAGTGAGTCTCCGACAGGCTCTGGAAACACCATATATTTT. The encoded protein is CAISESPTGSGNTIYF.

The chain recombines TRBV30 with TRBJ1-1, with 9 positions matching TRBD1. Germline CDR1 reads GTSNPN; CDR2 reads SVGIG (reference sequence). The junction had 11 bases not matched to a gene; V was cut back by 1 base and J by 11 bases. The CDR3 runs 14 residues. The CDR3 DNA sequence: TGTGCCTGGAGTGGCTCGGGACAGGGAGGAGTCGCTTTCTTT. This encodes CAWSGSGQGGVAFF.

The V and J genes are TRBV23-1 and TRBJ2-1; D is possibly TRBD2 (5 bases). TRBV23-1 is noted as an ORF with a role that remains uncertain. Trimming cost V 0 bases and J 0 bases, with 21 bases left between them. CDR3 length equals 20 residues. The CDR3 loop reads CASSQSQTGITIHSYNEQFF. The CDR3 DNA reads as TGCGCCAGCAGTCAATCGCAGACCGGGATCACCATACACTCCTACAATGAGCAGTTCTTC.